These 24 T cell receptor beta chains originate from one sample sequenced in a study of CD8 T cells in acute hepatitis C reinfection. Whole-study results and caveats: TRBV04 and TRBV06 were preferentially used in all groups, not explained by naive pool overrepresentation.

Profiling relied on immunoSEQ multiplex PCR, and the TCRdb table lists in-frame clones only, not all of them. Of a few thousand clones detected, 40% to 50% appear once; the ten largest clones hold 8.7%. The time point is: acute HCV infection, within 168 days of estimated infection date. No in vitro expansion preceded sequencing of these hepatitis C virus-specific cells, which were studied ex vivo. Sequenced here: HCV NS3-1073 tetramer-sorted CD8+ T cells from PBMCs, sampled during acute infection. All receptors come from a man aged 25 to 45 with chronic hepatitis C.

By frequency in the sample, this clone is medium-sized (0.01 to 0.1%). The chain is built from TRBV19 and TRBJ2-5; 12 bases match TRBD2. Germline assignment: CDR1 LNHDA and CDR2 SQIVND (reference sequence). The V and J ends lost 6 bases and 5 bases, in that order; junction bases with no gene match: 7. The CDR3 spans 15 residues. CDR3 in DNA: TGTGCCAGTAGGCCTAGCGGGGGGGAATGGGAGACCCAGTACTTC. Residues: CASRPSGGEWETQYF. Filled out from reference TRBV19 and TRBJ2-5, the complete variable domain reads DGGITQSPKYLFRKEGQNVTLSCEQNLNHDAMYWYRQDPGQGLRLIYYSQIVNDFQKGDIAEGYSVSREKKESFPLTVTSAQKNPTAFYLCASRPSGGEWETQYFGPGTRLLVL.

This clone is medium-sized within its sample. V usage is TRBV19 and J usage is TRBJ2-5; 11 bases line up with TRBD2. This CDR3 contains 17 residues. The germline CDR1 and CDR2 sequences are LNHDA and SQIVND (reference sequence). After removal of 1 base from V and 0 bases from J, the junction contained 4 bases not matched to a gene. The CDR3 is CASSIVSSGGYQETQYF. CDR3 nucleotide sequence: TGTGCCAGTAGTATAGTCTCTAGCGGGGGGTACCAAGAGACCCAGTACTTC.

V is TRBV15 and J is TRBJ1-1; D unresolved. This CDR3 has 12 amino acids. Looked up from germline, CDR1 is LNHNV and CDR2 is YYDKDF (reference sequence). The V gene lost 3 bases and the J gene lost 3 bases, with 5 bases spanning the gap. The CDR3 protein is CATSRIDTEAFF. The CDR3 DNA reads TGTGCCACCAGCAGGATAGACACTGAAGCTTTCTTT.

The chain is built from TRBV2 and TRBJ2-3; D possibly corresponds to TRBD2 (5 bases). With 4 bases removed from V and 4 bases from J, the gap between germline ends came to 9 bases. The CDR3 totals 13 residues. Germline CDR1 and CDR2: SNHLY and FYNNEI. The CDR3 loop is CASSVLGADTQYF. In DNA form, the CDR3 reads TGTGCCAGCAGTGTTCTGGGAGCAGATACGCAGTATTTT.

The CDR3 reads CASSQAGTGEAFF. The CDR3 nucleotides are TGTGCCAGCAGCCAGGCCGGGACAGGTGAAGCTTTCTTT. V usage is TRBV4-2 and J usage is TRBJ1-1; 8 nucleotides agree with TRBD1. The length of the CDR3 is 13 residues. Germline V gene sequence: CDR1 LGHNA, CDR2 YNFKEQ. V gave up 3 bases and J gave up 7 bases; unmatched junction bases: 4.

This clone was counted once. J is TRBJ2-7 and V is TRBV5-1; the match to TRBD2 covers 12 bases. Per germline, CDR1 SGHRS and CDR2 YFSETQ. The junction had 4 bases not matched to a gene; V was cut back by 0 bases and J by 6 bases. CDR3 length equals 15 residues. The CDR3 is CASSLVASGRVEQYF. The DNA of the CDR3 is TGCGCCAGCAGCTTGGTTGCTAGCGGGAGGGTCGAGCAGTACTTC.

In its sample, this clone was seen a few times. Other DNA sequences of this sample code for an identical CDR3. The CDR3 DNA reads as TGTGCCAGTAGTATCCTGGACGGGTACGAGCAGTACTTC. Translation gives CASSILDGYEQYF. This chain links TRBV19 with TRBJ2-7; D is unclear. The V and J ends lost 3 bases and 4 bases respectively, with 10 bases between them. The CDR3 extends over 13 amino acids. CDR1 is LNHDA and CDR2 is SQIVND in the germline V gene (reference sequence).

The chain has TRBV11-2 and TRBJ2-3; 10 bases align to TRBD2. V was pared by 4 bases and J by 5 bases, with 12 bases of the junction left unmatched. The CDR3 consists of 17 residues. Germline V lookup: CDR1 SGHAT, CDR2 FQNNGV. CDR3: CASSSEILAGGGDTQYF. CDR3 DNA sequence: TGTGCCAGCAGCTCCGAAATTTTAGCGGGAGGAGGAGATACGCAGTATTTT.

The count of this clone is one. The chain has TRBV2 and TRBJ2-5, with 8 bases identical to TRBD1. The ends lost 7 bases at V and 4 bases at J; junction bases unmatched: 8. In germline, CDR1 is SNHLY, CDR2 FYNNEI. CDR3 length equals 14 residues. This chain's CDR3 is CASNSLTGVETQYF. CDR3 DNA sequence: TGTGCCAGCAATAGCTTGACAGGGGTAGAGACCCAGTACTTC.

This clone has more than one count but fewer than ten. CDR3 nucleotides: TGTGCCAGCAACCCGACAGGGACTAACACTGAAGCTTTCTTT. This encodes CASNPTGTNTEAFF. This chain joins TRBV5-6 and TRBJ1-1; 7 bases match TRBD1. The junction had 7 bases not matched to a gene; V was cut back by 6 bases and J by 2 bases. This CDR3 contains 14 residues. The germline gives CDR1 SGHDT, CDR2 YYEEEE.

This clone appeared a few times. This CDR3 is CASSLDGQLYEQYF. DNA for the CDR3: TGTGCCAGCAGCTTAGATGGTCAGCTCTACGAGCAGTACTTC. The chain has TRBV7-8 and TRBJ2-7; D not certain. Looked up from germline, CDR1 is SGHVS and CDR2 is FQNEAQ. This CDR3 has 14 amino acids. Trimming cost V 1 base and J 3 bases, with 10 bases left between them.

The chain employs TRBV7-6 and TRBJ2-7, with TRBD2 identical over 9 bases. The CDR3 contains 17 residues. V shed 3 bases and J 5 bases; nucleotides not matched to a gene: 14. From germline, CDR1 is SGHVS and CDR2 FNYEAQ. The CDR3 spells CASSFEPGTSFKHEQYF. Written as DNA, the CDR3 is TGTGCCAGCAGCTTCGAACCCGGGACTAGCTTCAAACACGAGCAGTACTTC.

The J gene is TRBJ1-1, the V gene TRBV4-2, with TRBD1 matching over 7 bases. Germline CDR1 and CDR2: LGHNA and YNFKEQ. The CDR3 is 15 amino acids. J gave up 0 bases and V 4 bases, and 5 bases lay outside the gene matches. The CDR3 DNA reads TGTGCCAGCAGCCCCCCGGACAGGATGAACACTGAAGCTTTCTTT. As protein: CASSPPDRMNTEAFF.

The chain couples TRBV2 to TRBJ1-5, with D unresolved. This CDR3 contains 13 residues. Germline assignment: CDR1 SNHLY and CDR2 FYNNEI. Trimming removed 8 bases at V and 5 bases at J, with 13 bases between. The CDR3 coding sequence is TGTGCCAGCCTTCGGAGGAATTATCAGCCCCAGCATTTT. This sequence encodes CASLRRNYQPQHF.

This clone was seen a few times. The chain combines TRBV11-2 with TRBJ2-7; 8 bases fit TRBD2. Germline V CDR1 and CDR2: SGHAT, FQNNGV. V was clipped by 0 bases and J by 5 bases; unmatched bases: 9. This CDR3 spans 16 amino acids. CDR3 amino acids: CASSLDLVAGIHEQYF. DNA of the CDR3: TGTGCCAGCAGCTTAGATCTGGTAGCGGGGATCCACGAGCAGTACTTC.

The gene calls are TRBV4-3 and TRBJ2-5; 7 nucleotides align to TRBD1. The DNA end is more similar to TRBJ2-7, so the J call may be wrong. Germline loops: CDR1 LGHNA, CDR2 YSLEER. The CDR3 spans 15 residues. The CDR3 protein is CASSQDTGAPYEQYF. In nucleotides, the CDR3 is TGCGCCAGCAGCCAAGATACAGGGGCCCCCTACGAGCAGTACTTC.

The gene calls are TRBV10-1 and TRBJ2-2; no firm D call. The germline V gene has CDR1 WNHNN and CDR2 SYGVQD (reference sequence). V lost 8 bases and J 3 bases, leaving 10 bases between the germline ends. CDR3 length: 13 amino acids. The CDR3, as DNA: TGCGCCAGCGGCCCTGTGGACACCGGGGAGCTGTTTTTT. Translation: CASGPVDTGELFF.

The chain carries TRBV30 and TRBJ1-2, with D possibly being TRBD1 (5 bases). This CDR3 spans 13 amino acids. The V gene's germline CDR1 is GTSNPN and CDR2 SVGIG (reference sequence). Deletions cut 0 bases from V and 8 bases from J, with 13 bases between. Here the CDR3 reads CAWSVRRGGGYTF. CDR3 in DNA: TGTGCCTGGAGTGTAAGAAGGGGCGGAGGCTACACCTTC.

Note on this clone: Its ends do not fully match the called genes, so a read error is possible. The V gene is TRBV10-3, the J gene TRBJ2-1; 10 bases map to TRBD1. The CDR3 spans 15 residues. The germline V gene encodes CDR1 ENHRY and CDR2 SYGVKD. The CDR3 DNA follows: TGTGCCAGCAGTTACGCCGGACAGGGGGACAATGAGCAGTTCTTC. It encodes CASSYAGQGDNEQFF.

The J gene is TRBJ1-3, the V gene TRBV11-2; D unresolved. Germline V lookup: CDR1 SGHAT, CDR2 FQNNGV. V dropped 0 bases and J dropped 4 bases, with 22 bases sitting between them. The CDR3 totals 19 residues. The CDR3 sequence: CASSLDPIAVRSSGNTIYF. The CDR3, as DNA: TGTGCCAGCAGCTTAGATCCCATAGCAGTGCGGTCTTCGGGAAACACCATATATTTT.

By sample share, this clone is large. The rearrangement uses TRBV4-2 and TRBJ2-3; 9 nucleotides agree with TRBD2. After removal of 0 bases from V and 6 bases from J, the junction contained 10 bases not matched to a gene. CDR3 length: 17 residues. In germline, CDR1 is LGHNA, CDR2 YNFKEQ. Written as DNA, the CDR3 is TGTGCCAGCAGCCAAGAGATGGCAGCGGGGGGCGGGGATACGCAGTATTTT. It is translated as CASSQEMAAGGGDTQYF.

This clone is medium-sized by share. At the DNA level, this CDR3 is encoded by other sequences in the same sample as well. The chain links TRBV6-1 to TRBJ2-1; 7 bases map to TRBD1. The CDR3 consists of 13 residues. The germline gives CDR1 MNHNS, CDR2 SASEGT. Trimming removed 6 bases from V and 6 bases from J; junction bases left unmatched: 5. DNA of the CDR3: TGTGCCAGCAGCCGGGACAGAGGCAATGAGCAGTTCTTC. Its protein product is CASSRDRGNEQFF.

As DNA, the CDR3 is TGCGCCAGCAGCCAAGAACCGACAGGGGCGGGTGGCTACACCTTC. Translation: CASSQEPTGAGGYTF. The V gene is TRBV4-3, the J gene TRBJ1-2, with TRBD1 matching 8 bases. CDR3 length: 15 residues. V gave up 0 bases and J gave up 7 bases; unmatched junction bases: 7. The V gene's germline CDR1 is LGHNA and CDR2 YSLEER.

The V and J genes are TRBV7-8 and TRBJ2-7, with D possibly TRBD2 on 6 matching bases. The V gene lost 1 base and the J gene lost 6 bases, with 16 bases spanning the gap. CDR1 and CDR2 (germline): SGHVS, FQNEAQ. The CDR3 length is 15 residues. The CDR3 DNA reads as TGTGCCAGCAGCTTAGAGGCGGGGACTTGGGGCGAGCAGTACTTC. Protein product: CASSLEAGTWGEQYF. The variable domain in full, completed from reference TRBV7-8 and TRBJ2-7, reads GAGVSQSPRYKVAKRGQDVALRCDPISGHVSLFWYQQALGQGPEFLTYFQNEAQLDKSGLPSDRFFAERPEGSVSTLKIQRTQQEDSAVYLCASSLEAGTWGEQYFGPGTRLTVT.